These 30 T cell receptor beta chains share one sample of origin, sequenced in a study of T cells after yellow fever vaccination. Each CDR3 protein is one row after TCRdb ran MiXCR on the 5' RACE reads. This table has just under 600,000 distinct CDR3 sequences, roughly 14% appearing once. The specimen was PBMCs, collected on the day of the yellow fever booster vaccination. These receptors all come from a man younger than 40 who received the YFV17D yellow fever vaccine.

J is TRBJ2-1 and V is TRBV7-2, with 8 bases lining up with TRBD1. The CDR3 length is 14 residues. V shed 4 bases, J shed 6 bases, and the junction held 5 bases outside the gene matches. Looked up from germline, CDR1 is SGHTA and CDR2 is FQGNSA. The CDR3 region is CASSWTGSRNEQFF. CDR3 nucleotide sequence: TGTGCCAGCAGCTGGACAGGGTCTCGCAATGAGCAGTTCTTC.

This clonotype has just a few counts. V gene TRBV27 combines with J gene TRBJ1-5, with TRBD1 matching over 8 bases. Germline lookup yields CDR1 MNHEY and CDR2 SMNVEV (reference sequence). The CDR3 spans 15 residues. With 7 bases clipped from V and 4 bases from J, the junction kept 9 bases outside the gene matches. The CDR3 region has the DNA TGTGCCAGCATTCAACAGGGGGAGTCAAATCAGCCCCAGCATTTT. Translated: CASIQQGESNQPQHF.

This clonotype was picked up a small number of times. This chain links TRBV4-3 with TRBJ2-7; D call uncertain. The CDR3 consists of 14 residues. V was shortened by 1 base and J by 2 bases, with 9 bases between the two germline ends. The germline CDR1 and CDR2 sequences are LGHNA and YSLEER. The CDR3 DNA reads as TGCGCCAGCAGCCAAGGCCTCCCACCCTACGAGCAGTACTTC. It codes for CASSQGLPPYEQYF.

This clonotype turned up a few times. This rearrangement joins TRBV7-9 to TRBJ2-4; 9 bases agree with TRBD1. The CDR3 totals 15 residues. Germline V gene data show CDR1 as SEHNR and CDR2 as FQNEAQ (reference sequence). J lost 6 bases, V lost 5 bases, and 8 bases had no gene match. CDR3 nucleotide sequence: TGTGCCAGCAGCCTGACAGGGGGAGAATCAAACATTCAGTACTTC. It yields the protein CASSLTGGESNIQYF. Looking up the rest from reference TRBV7-9 and TRBJ2-4 gives the full variable domain: DTGVSQNPRHKITKRGQNVTFRCDPISEHNRLYWYRQTLGQGPEFLTYFQNEAQLEKSRLLSDRFSAERPKGSFSTLEIQRTEQGDSAMYLCASSLTGGESNIQYFGAGTRLSVL.

This clonotype was observed a single time. This chain uses TRBV2 with TRBJ2-5, with a weak D call TRBD1 (5 bases). CDR1 is SNHLY, CDR2 FYNNEI, per germline. Trimming pared 6 bases from V and 5 bases from J, leaving 13 bases between. The CDR3 is 13 amino acids. CDR3 nucleotide sequence: TGTGCCAGCAGGGGGCAGGGTTACGAGACCCAGTACTTC. Protein product: CASRGQGYETQYF. The variable domain in full, completed from reference TRBV2 and TRBJ2-5, reads EPEVTQTPSHQVTQMGQEVILRCVPISNHLYFYWYRQILGQKVEFLVSFYNNEISEKSEIFDDQFSVERPDGSNFTLKIRSTKLEDSAMYFCASRGQGYETQYFGPGTRLLVL.

This clonotype was detected only a few times. J is TRBJ2-2 and V is TRBV9; D unclear. Trimming shortened V by 4 bases and J by 4 bases, and 17 bases separated the two germline ends. Germline loops: CDR1 SGDLS, CDR2 YYNGEE. The CDR3 consists of 16 residues. The CDR3 region is CASSSRHGRGTGELFF. Here the CDR3 DNA reads TGTGCCAGCAGCTCACGACATGGACGTGGCACCGGGGAGCTGTTTTTT.

This clonotype occurred a few times. The CDR3 reads CASSFDPNLSYEQYF. In DNA form, the CDR3 reads TGTGCCAGCAGTTTCGATCCTAATCTTTCCTACGAGCAGTACTTC. The chain recombines TRBV12-3 or TRBV12-4 with TRBJ2-7; D ambiguous. V was pared by 3 bases and J by 1 base, with 13 bases between. There are 15 residues in the CDR3.

This chain links TRBV18 with TRBJ1-5; no clear D. Trimming took 3 bases from V and 4 from J, leaving 10 bases between them. This CDR3 comprises 14 residues. CDR1 and CDR2 (germline): KGHSH, LQKENI. CDR3 amino acids: CASSPNTENQPQHF. The CDR3 DNA follows: TGTGCCAGCTCACCTAACACGGAGAATCAGCCCCAGCATTTT.

The chain recombines TRBV7-6 with TRBJ2-3; maybe TRBD1 (6 bases). V was pared by 5 bases and J by 1 base, with 13 bases between. The germline V gene has CDR1 SGHVS and CDR2 FNYEAQ. This CDR3 has 15 amino acids. CDR3 DNA sequence: TGTGCCAGCAGCACAGCAGGGGCTGGCACAGATACGCAGTATTTT. This encodes CASSTAGAGTDTQYF.

This clonotype was detected a few times. The chain is built from TRBV6-1 and TRBJ1-1; D is uncertain. CDR1 and CDR2 (germline): MNHNS, SASEGT. The germline V and J ends were trimmed by 11 bases and 4 bases, with 14 bases remaining between them. CDR3 length: 12 amino acids. The DNA of the CDR3 is TGTGCCCTAACGCGGGGAGGCACTGAAGCTTTCTTT. It translates to CALTRGGTEAFF.

The rearrangement joins TRBV7-2 to TRBJ2-7, with 8 bases lining up with TRBD2. V was pared by 5 bases and J by 6 bases, with 9 bases of the junction left unmatched. This CDR3 spans 14 amino acids. The germline V gene has CDR1 SGHTA and CDR2 FQGNSA. The CDR3: CASSLGLASTEQYF. CDR3 DNA sequence: TGTGCCAGCAGCCTCGGACTAGCATCTACCGAGCAGTACTTC.

This chain links TRBV20-1 with TRBJ2-1; D may be TRBD2 (5 bases). V was trimmed by 6 bases and J by 2 bases, leaving 17 bases between them. This CDR3 is 15 amino acids long. In germline, CDR1 is DFQATT, CDR2 SNEGSKA (reference sequence). The CDR3 protein is CSASPLAGPYNEQFF. The CDR3 region has the DNA TGCAGTGCATCCCCCCTCGCGGGCCCCTACAATGAGCAGTTCTTC.

In this sample, this clonotype turned up a few times. The rearrangement links TRBV11-3 to TRBJ2-4; D ambiguous. Trimming pared 1 base from V and 6 bases from J, leaving 7 bases between. The germline CDR1 and CDR2 sequences are SGHNT and YENEEA. This CDR3 is 13 amino acids long. CDR3 in amino acids: CASSLGVGNIQYF. In nucleotides, the CDR3 is TGTGCCAGCAGCTTAGGTGTTGGAAACATTCAGTACTTC. Using reference TRBV11-3 and TRBJ2-4 for the parts outside the CDR3, the full variable domain is EAGVVQSPRYKIIEKKQPVAFWCNPISGHNTLYWYLQNLGQGPELLIRYENEEAVDDSQLPKDRFSAERLKGVDSTLKIQPAELGDSAVYLCASSLGVGNIQYFGAGTRLSVL.

V is TRBV12-5 and J is TRBJ2-1; 9 nucleotides agree with TRBD2. The ends lost 5 bases at V and 6 bases at J; junction bases unmatched: 2. The germline V gene encodes CDR1 LGHNT and CDR2 FRNRAP. CDR3 length equals 13 residues. The CDR3 here is CASGLAGINEQFF. The CDR3 coding sequence is TGTGCTAGTGGTCTAGCGGGGATCAATGAGCAGTTCTTC. Together with reference TRBV12-5 and TRBJ2-1, the CDR3 gives the full variable domain: DARVTQTPRHKVTEMGQEVTMRCQPILGHNTVFWYRQTMMQGLELLAYFRNRAPLDDSGMPKDRFSAEMPDATLATLKIQPSEPRDSAVYFCASGLAGINEQFFGPGTRLTVL.

The rearrangement uses TRBV4-3 and TRBJ2-1, with D uncertain. This CDR3 spans 14 amino acids. Trimming removed 0 bases at V and 6 bases at J, with 9 bases between. Germline loops: CDR1 LGHNA, CDR2 YSLEER. CDR3: CASSQDRAPNEQFF. The CDR3 DNA is TGCGCCAGCAGCCAAGATAGGGCACCCAATGAGCAGTTCTTC.

The sample holds a few counts of this clonotype. This sequence joins TRBV12-3 or TRBV12-4 and TRBJ2-1; D perhaps matches TRBD1 (6 bases). The CDR3 has 14 residues. Trimming stripped 0 bases from V and 9 bases from J, with 12 bases between. The CDR3 loop reads CASSLAQGWTEQFF. The CDR3 DNA sequence: TGTGCCAGCAGTTTAGCGCAGGGGTGGACTGAGCAGTTCTTC.

This clonotype was recorded many times. The rearrangement joins TRBV29-1 to TRBJ2-5, with TRBD1 matching 9 bases. V lost 7 bases to trimming and J lost 2 bases; unmatched junction nucleotides: 2. The CDR3 length is 12 residues. Germline V gene sequence: CDR1 SQVTM, CDR2 ANQGSEA. The CDR3 here is CSATGGQETQYF. CDR3 nucleotides: TGCAGCGCGACAGGGGGGCAAGAGACCCAGTACTTC.

The chain links TRBV5-6 to TRBJ2-3, with 9 bases that match TRBD2. The CDR3 spans 15 residues. The ends lost 5 bases at V and 0 bases at J; junction bases unmatched: 4. CDR1 and CDR2 (germline): SGHDT, YYEEEE. The CDR3: CASRTSGSSTDTQYF. In DNA form, the CDR3 reads TGTGCCAGCAGGACTAGCGGCTCTAGCACAGATACGCAGTATTTT.

The chain links TRBV7-9 to TRBJ2-7; a possible D gene is TRBD2 (5 bases). The CDR3 is made up of 14 amino acids. Trimming took 7 bases from V and 4 from J, leaving 17 bases between them. The germline gives CDR1 SEHNR, CDR2 FQNEAQ (reference sequence). CDR3 sequence reads: CASTWTDSPYEQYF. The CDR3 bases are TGTGCCAGCACGTGGACGGACTCCCCATACGAGCAGTACTTC.

The rearrangement links TRBV20-1 to TRBJ2-7, with 9 positions matching TRBD2. Germline values: CDR1 DFQATT, CDR2 SNEGSKA (reference sequence). The junction had 8 bases not matched to a gene; V was cut back by 2 bases and J by 0 bases. This CDR3 contains 16 residues. CDR3 in DNA: TGCAGTGCTAGATTCCCTAGCGGGGCACGCTCCTACGAGCAGTACTTC. As protein: CSARFPSGARSYEQYF.

This chain connects TRBV28 to TRBJ2-7, with D unclear. CDR3 length equals 15 residues. Per germline, CDR1 MDHEN and CDR2 SYDVKM. Trimming shortened V by 4 bases and J by 2 bases, and 15 bases separated the two germline ends. The CDR3 loop reads CASSSRVLRPYEQYF. The DNA for the CDR3 is TGTGCCAGCAGTTCCCGGGTTTTACGGCCCTACGAGCAGTACTTC.

This clonotype was observed a handful of times. J is TRBJ2-2 and V is TRBV28, with TRBD1 matching over 7 bases. The CDR3 contains 14 residues. Germline V CDR1 and CDR2: MDHEN, SYDVKM. V dropped 5 bases and J dropped 7; count of bases not matched to a gene: 7. CDR3 protein: CASSLTGVSGELFF. For the CDR3, the DNA is TGTGCCAGCAGTCTCACAGGGGTGAGCGGGGAGCTGTTTTTT.

This chain's CDR3 is CSARQDNEQFF. The CDR3 bases are TGCAGTGCTAGACAGGACAATGAGCAGTTCTTC. This chain connects TRBV20-1 to TRBJ2-1; D unresolved. The CDR3 totals 11 residues. From germline, CDR1 is DFQATT and CDR2 SNEGSKA (reference sequence). V dropped 2 bases and J dropped 5 bases, with 4 bases sitting between them.

The chain links TRBV12-3 or TRBV12-4 to TRBJ2-1; tentatively, D is TRBD1 (5 bases). The CDR3 has 17 residues. Trimming took off 5 bases at V and 7 bases at J, with 24 bases between the two ends. The CDR3 loop is CASSPRWTPKTLNEQFF. The CDR3 DNA reads as TGTGCCAGCAGTCCCCGTTGGACACCTAAGACCCTAAATGAGCAGTTCTTC.

This clonotype was seen more than once but under ten times. This chain links TRBV6-2 or TRBV6-3 with TRBJ2-1; a possible D gene is TRBD1 (6 bases). CDR3 length equals 14 residues. Between the trimmed V and J ends, which lost 6 bases and 5 bases, there was a span of 14 bases. From germline, CDR1 is MNHEY and CDR2 SVGEGT. The CDR3 sequence: CASRGWGRDNEQFF. The CDR3 DNA reads as TGTGCCAGCAGGGGGTGGGGGCGAGACAATGAGCAGTTCTTC.

This chain connects TRBV24-1 to TRBJ2-1; the D is unclear. Germline CDR1 reads KGHDR; CDR2 reads SFDVKD. The length of the CDR3 is 14 residues. V lost 4 bases and J lost 4, with 10 bases in between. The CDR3 DNA sequence: TGTGCCACCAGTGACTCGGATTATTACAATGAGCAGTTCTTC. Protein product: CATSDSDYYNEQFF.

The rearrangement uses TRBV7-8 and TRBJ2-7; D perhaps matches TRBD2 (6 bases). V was clipped by 2 bases and J by 1 base, with 12 bases between them. CDR1 is SGHVS, CDR2 FQNEAQ, per germline. The CDR3 totals 15 residues. CDR3 nucleotides: TGTGCCAGCAGCTTATCCCCAGGAGGGTCCTACGAGCAGTACTTC. Its protein product is CASSLSPGGSYEQYF. The whole variable domain, remainder taken from reference TRBV7-8 and TRBJ2-7, is GAGVSQSPRYKVAKRGQDVALRCDPISGHVSLFWYQQALGQGPEFLTYFQNEAQLDKSGLPSDRFFAERPEGSVSTLKIQRTQQEDSAVYLCASSLSPGGSYEQYFGPGTRLTVT.

The table lists this clonotype with a few counts. This chain connects TRBV28 to TRBJ2-1; D is tentatively TRBD1 or TRBD2 (5 bases each). CDR3 size: 17 residues. V lost 5 bases to trimming and J lost 3 bases, with 20 bases between them. The germline V gene has CDR1 MDHEN and CDR2 SYDVKM. CDR3 protein: CASSGLRDHQGYNEQFF. The CDR3 DNA follows: TGTGCCAGCAGTGGGCTACGGGATCATCAGGGCTACAATGAGCAGTTCTTC.

V and J are TRBV25-1 and TRBJ1-2; TRBD1 matches at 7 bases. V trimming: 4 bases; J trimming: 0 bases; junction bases outside the gene matches: 5. This CDR3 has 15 residues. Germline V gives CDR1 MGHDK, CDR2 SYGVNS. As DNA, the CDR3 is TGTGCCAGCAGTGGGCTTCAGGGGGCTAACTATGGCTACACCTTC. Amino acid sequence: CASSGLQGANYGYTF.

The chain joins TRBV7-8 to TRBJ2-5; TRBD2 agrees at 12 bases. This CDR3 contains 15 residues. CDR1 and CDR2 from the germline V gene are SGHVS and FQNEAQ. The V gene end was trimmed by 3 bases and the J gene end by 5 bases; junction bases not matched to a gene: 4. CDR3 nucleotide sequence: TGTGCCAGCAGCTTTCGGACTAGCGGGAAGGAGACCCAGTACTTC. Translating gives CASSFRTSGKETQYF. Combining the CDR3 with reference TRBV7-8 and TRBJ2-5 gives the whole variable domain GAGVSQSPRYKVAKRGQDVALRCDPISGHVSLFWYQQALGQGPEFLTYFQNEAQLDKSGLPSDRFFAERPEGSVSTLKIQRTQQEDSAVYLCASSFRTSGKETQYFGPGTRLLVL.